The 9 T cell receptor beta chains in this list originate from one sample, sequenced in a study of blood T cell repertoires in COVID-19. Sequencing was performed with immunoSEQ multiplex PCR; in TCRdb, only in-frame clones are kept and a portion is missing. The sample carries about 250,000 clones, around 87% recorded once. Sample: PBMCs or T cells enriched from blood (not recorded which). All receptors derive from a woman in her twenties or thirties with acute COVID-19.

The V gene is TRBV28, the J gene TRBJ2-7; D is perhaps TRBD1 (6 bases). The CDR3 has 14 amino acids. Trimming removed 0 bases from V and 0 bases from J, with 6 bases in between. Germline V gene data show CDR1 as MDHEN and CDR2 as SYDVKM. The CDR3 reads CASSLWGASYEQYF. The CDR3 nucleotides read TGTGCCAGCAGTTTATGGGGGGCCTCCTACGAGCAGTACTTC.

The chain is built from TRBV11-2 and TRBJ2-1; D may be TRBD2 (6 bases). V was clipped by 5 bases and J by 3 bases, with 14 bases between them. This CDR3 region has 15 residues. The germline CDR1 and CDR2 sequences are SGHAT and FQNNGV. CDR3: CASSVPGLGYNEQFF. DNA of the CDR3: TGTGCCAGCAGCGTACCGGGACTGGGCTACAATGAGCAGTTCTTC.

The J gene is TRBJ1-6, the V gene TRBV19, with D possibly matching TRBD1 (5 bases). Trimming removed 3 bases from V and 11 bases from J, with 17 bases in between. The V gene's germline CDR1 is LNHDA and CDR2 SQIVND (reference sequence). There are 15 residues in the CDR3. CDR3 nucleotide sequence: TGTGCCAGTAGTATCGTGGGGGGAAATGTGGCACCCCTCCACTTT. It codes for CASSIVGGNVAPLHF.

The chain uses TRBV19 and TRBJ1-1; possible D gene TRBD1, 6 bases. Trimming took 3 bases from V and 0 from J, leaving 8 bases between them. The germline V gene has CDR1 LNHDA and CDR2 SQIVND (reference sequence). The CDR3 has 14 residues. CDR3 sequence: CASSIGQLNTEAFF. DNA for the CDR3: TGTGCCAGTAGTATCGGACAGCTGAACACTGAAGCTTTCTTT.

The chain carries TRBV4-3 and TRBJ2-6; 7 positions match TRBD1. Germline V CDR1 and CDR2: LGHNA, YSLEER. V shed 0 bases, J shed 0 bases, and the junction held 11 bases outside the gene matches. The CDR3 extends over 20 amino acids. The DNA of the CDR3 is TGCGCCAGCAGCCAAGATCAGGGGGTGGGATTCGGCTCTGGGGCCAACGTCCTGACTTTC. Encoded protein: CASSQDQGVGFGSGANVLTF.

The gene calls are TRBV6-5 and TRBJ2-5; the D gene is possibly TRBD1 (6 bases). V gave up 3 bases and J gave up 4 bases, with 15 bases separating them. CDR1 MNHEY and CDR2 SVGAGI come from the germline V gene. This CDR3 region has 15 residues. CDR3 sequence reads: CASSYLGGGSETQYF. The CDR3 DNA reads as TGTGCCAGCAGTTATTTAGGGGGTGGATCAGAGACCCAGTACTTC.

V and J are TRBV3-1 (or the pseudogene TRBV3-2) and TRBJ1-1, with 7 bases that match TRBD1. The germline gives CDR1 LGHDT, CDR2 YNNKEL (reference sequence). This CDR3 has 16 residues. The J segment lost 0 bases and the V segment lost 3 bases, leaving 7 bases of the junction unmatched. This chain's CDR3 is CASSQGPGQMNTEAFF. The CDR3 nucleotides read TGTGCCAGCAGCCAGGGACCGGGACAGATGAACACTGAAGCTTTCTTT.

The chain has TRBV4-3 and TRBJ2-1, with D perhaps matching TRBD2 (5 bases). Germline loops: CDR1 LGHNA, CDR2 YSLEER. Trimming left V 0 bases short and J 0 bases short, with 9 bases between. The CDR3 contains 16 residues. The CDR3: CASSQESGVSYNEQFF. CDR3 bases: TGCGCCAGCAGCCAAGAGTCCGGGGTCTCCTACAATGAGCAGTTCTTC.

The V gene is TRBV9, the J gene TRBJ1-1, with 7 bases lining up with TRBD1. Germline-derived CDR1 and CDR2 are SGDLS and YYNGEE. The CDR3 sequence is 16 residues long. V dropped 4 bases and J dropped 4; count of bases not matched to a gene: 13. Written as DNA, the CDR3 is TGTGCCAGCAGCACCCCCCCCGGGACAGAAATCACTGAAGCTTTCTTT. It specifies CASSTPPGTEITEAFF.